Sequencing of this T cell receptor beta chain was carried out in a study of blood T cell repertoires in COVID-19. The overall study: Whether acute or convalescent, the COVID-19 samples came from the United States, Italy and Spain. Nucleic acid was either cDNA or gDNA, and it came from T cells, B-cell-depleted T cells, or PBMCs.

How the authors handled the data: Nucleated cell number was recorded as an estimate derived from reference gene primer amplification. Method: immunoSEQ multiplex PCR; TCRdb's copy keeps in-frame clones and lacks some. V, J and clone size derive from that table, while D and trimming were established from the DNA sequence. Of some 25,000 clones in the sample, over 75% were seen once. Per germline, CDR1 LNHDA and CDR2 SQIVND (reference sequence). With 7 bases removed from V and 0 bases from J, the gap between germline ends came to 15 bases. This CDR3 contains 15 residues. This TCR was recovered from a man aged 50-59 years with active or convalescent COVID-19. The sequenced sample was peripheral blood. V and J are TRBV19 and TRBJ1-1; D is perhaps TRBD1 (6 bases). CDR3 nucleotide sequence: TGTGCCAGTACCAGGGGCCGCCTGATGAACACTGAAGCTTTCTTT. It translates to CASTRGRLMNTEAFF.